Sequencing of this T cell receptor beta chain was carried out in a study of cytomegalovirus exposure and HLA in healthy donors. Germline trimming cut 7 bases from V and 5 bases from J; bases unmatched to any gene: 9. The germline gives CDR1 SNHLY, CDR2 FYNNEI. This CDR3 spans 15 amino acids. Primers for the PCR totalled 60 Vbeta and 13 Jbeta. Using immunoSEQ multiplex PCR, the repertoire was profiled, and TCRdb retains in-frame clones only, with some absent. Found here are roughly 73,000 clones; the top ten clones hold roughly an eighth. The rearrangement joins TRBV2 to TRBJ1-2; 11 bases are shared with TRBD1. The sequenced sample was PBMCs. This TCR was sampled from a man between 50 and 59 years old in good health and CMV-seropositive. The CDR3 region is CASTGTGGRWYGYTF. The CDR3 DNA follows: TGTGCCAGCACTGGGACAGGGGGGAGGTGGTATGGCTACACCTTC.